The present TCR beta chain was sequenced within a study of T cell responses to AZD1222 COVID-19 vaccine. Study-level points and caveats: Clonal diversity was possibly underestimated; the donors were predominantly white British and more often female. Regions left unmutated in variants are reportedly the target of nearly half of spike-specific TCRs. Just a handful of AZD1222 recipients tested seropositive at baseline. Spike-specific TCRs gained breadth and depth after people received two AZD1222 doses.

This clone was seen once. Its antigen remains unidentified. Sequencing was performed with immunoSEQ multiplex PCR; in TCRdb, only in-frame clones are kept and a portion is missing. The sample gives around 150,000 clones, over 80% of which show up once; roughly 7% is in the top ten. The CDR3 runs 13 residues. V was shortened by 6 bases and J by 2 bases, with 11 bases between the two germline ends. Per the germline V gene, CDR1 is MDHEN and CDR2 is SYDVKM. This chain uses TRBV28 with TRBJ2-7; D not certain. Sequenced material: peripheral blood, taken 28 days after the second AZD1222 dose. The receptor comes from an adult who received the AZD1222 COVID-19 vaccine. CDR3 protein: CASRTTQAYEQYF. CDR3 in DNA: TGTGCCAGCAGGACCACCCAGGCCTACGAGCAGTACTTC.